Listed here are 23 T cell receptor beta chains from one sample, sequenced in a study of monozygotic twins with cystic fibrosis. This table comes from immunoSEQ multiplex PCR, and its TCRdb copy is limited to in-frame clones, with some not included. The sample lists around 11,000 clones, 95% to 97% occurring once. The sample taken for sequencing was blood. The receptor source for this set is a boy younger than 18 with cystic fibrosis.

This chain connects TRBV19 to TRBJ1-3, with D perhaps matching TRBD1 (5 bases). CDR1 and CDR2 (germline): LNHDA, SQIVND (reference sequence). Trimming left V 3 bases short and J 9 bases short, with 12 bases between. The length of the CDR3 is 13 residues. The CDR3: CASSMAGRRTIYF. CDR3 sequence (DNA): TGTGCCAGTAGTATGGCAGGGAGGCGCACCATATATTTT. The full variable domain, rest sourced from reference TRBV19 and TRBJ1-3, is DGGITQSPKYLFRKEGQNVTLSCEQNLNHDAMYWYRQDPGQGLRLIYYSQIVNDFQKGDIAEGYSVSREKKESFPLTVTSAQKNPTAFYLCASSMAGRRTIYFGEGSWLTVV.

V and J are TRBV23-1 and TRBJ2-1, with TRBD2 matching over 9 bases. TRBV23-1 is sorted into the ORF group, with uncertain function. The CDR3 spans 16 residues. Germline trimming cut 0 bases from V and 5 bases from J; bases unmatched to any gene: 5. The CDR3 spells CASSQSGREGDNEQFF. CDR3 in DNA: TGCGCCAGCAGTCAATCGGGGCGGGAGGGGGACAATGAGCAGTTCTTC.

This clone came up once. This rearrangement joins TRBV6-1 to TRBJ1-1; D uncertain. V was clipped by 10 bases and J by 2 bases, with 20 bases between them. CDR3 length equals 15 residues. The germline V gene has CDR1 MNHNS and CDR2 SASEGT. The CDR3 reads CATLRVLTGNTEAFF. Written as DNA, the CDR3 is TGTGCCACCCTCCGTGTTTTAACCGGCAACACTGAAGCTTTCTTT.

V is TRBV9 and J is TRBJ1-1; 9 positions match TRBD1. Trimming at V came to 4 bases and at J to 1 base, leaving 5 bases not matched to a gene. Per the germline V gene, CDR1 is SGDLS and CDR2 is YYNGEE. The CDR3 is 15 amino acids. The CDR3 DNA follows: TGTGCCAGCAGCACCCGGGACAGGGCGAACACTGAAGCTTTCTTT. Its protein is CASSTRDRANTEAFF.

The chain couples TRBV4-1 to TRBJ1-1; D is unclear. CDR1 and CDR2 (germline): MGHRA, YSYEKL. V was pared by 0 bases and J by 7 bases, with 18 bases between. There are 16 residues in the CDR3. The CDR3 nucleotides read TGCGCCAGCAGCCAAGAGTTCCGGGTACGAGCTTTTGAAGCTTTCTTT. This gives the protein CASSQEFRVRAFEAFF.

This clone was seen only once. Its ends do not fully match the called genes, so a read error is possible. The rearrangement joins TRBV4-2 to TRBJ2-7; 10 bases fit TRBD1. This CDR3 comprises 14 residues. The germline V gene encodes CDR1 LGHNA and CDR2 YNFKEQ. The CDR3: CAGSHQDRGSEQYF. The CDR3 coding sequence is TGTGCCGGCAGCCATCAGGACAGGGGGAGCGAGCAGTACTTC.

The V and J genes are TRBV7-8 and TRBJ1-1; D might be TRBD1 (6 bases). CDR3 length: 14 residues. Germline V gene sequence: CDR1 SGHVS, CDR2 FQNEAQ. Trimming took 4 bases from V and 3 from J, leaving 12 bases between them. This chain's CDR3 is CASSSGTLYTEAFF. The CDR3 DNA sequence: TGTGCCAGCAGCTCCGGGACATTGTACACTGAAGCTTTCTTT.

The chain links TRBV7-6 to TRBJ1-4; D uncertain. Germline V gene lookup returns CDR1 SGHVS and CDR2 FNYEAQ. Trimming cost V 4 bases and J 5 bases, with 14 bases left between them. CDR3 length: 15 amino acids. The CDR3 nucleotides are TGTGCCAGCAGCTCGAAACCCGGAGTAAATGAAAAACTGTTTTTT. Its protein is CASSSKPGVNEKLFF. Filled out from reference TRBV7-6 and TRBJ1-4, the complete variable domain reads GAGVSQSPRYKVTKRGQDVALRCDPISGHVSLYWYRQALGQGPEFLTYFNYEAQQDKSGLPNDRFSAERPEGSISTLTIQRTEQRDSAMYRCASSSKPGVNEKLFFGSGTQLSVL.

This chain connects TRBV9 to TRBJ1-2; a weak D match, TRBD1 (5 bases). The CDR3 contains 15 residues. Trimming took 0 bases from V and 4 from J, leaving 13 bases between them. Germline CDR1 reads SGDLS; CDR2 reads YYNGEE. The CDR3 DNA is TGTGCCAGCAGCGTAGGTCAGGGATGGGTCTATGGCTACACCTTC. This codes for CASSVGQGWVYGYTF. Full variable domain (remainder filled in from reference TRBV9 and TRBJ1-2): DSGVTQTPKHLITATGQRVTLRCSPRSGDLSVYWYQQSLDQGLQFLIQYYNGEERAKGNILERFSAQQFPDLHSELNLSSLELGDSALYFCASSVGQGWVYGYTFGSGTRLTVV.

CDR3 sequence reads: CASSQVEELFF. The CDR3 DNA sequence: TGTGCCAGCAGCCAAGTGGAGGAGCTGTTTTTT. The genes are TRBV7-2 and TRBJ2-2; D is undetermined. Deletions cut 5 bases from V and 10 bases from J, with 8 bases between. Germline values: CDR1 SGHTA, CDR2 FQGNSA. CDR3 length: 11 residues. Together with reference TRBV7-2 and TRBJ2-2, the CDR3 gives the full variable domain: GAGVSQSPSNKVTEKGKDVELRCDPISGHTALYWYRQSLGQGLEFLIYFQGNSAPDKSGLPSDRFSAERTGGSVSTLTIQRTQQEDSAVYLCASSQVEELFFGEGSRLTVL.

This chain joins TRBV6-5 and TRBJ2-4, with no clear D. V lost 6 bases and J 0 bases, leaving 9 bases between the germline ends. Germline-derived CDR1 and CDR2 are MNHEY and SVGAGI. The CDR3 is made up of 14 amino acids. The CDR3 loop reads CASSRAAAKNIQYF. The CDR3 DNA reads as TGTGCCAGCAGCCGGGCAGCAGCCAAAAACATTCAGTACTTC.

The rearrangement uses TRBV5-4 and TRBJ1-2; D is ambiguous. Trimming stripped 0 bases from V and 5 bases from J, with 11 bases between. Looked up from germline, CDR1 is SGHNT and CDR2 is YYREEE (reference sequence). This CDR3 is 14 amino acids long. This CDR3 reads CASSLGGAVYGYTF. CDR3 nucleotides: TGTGCCAGCAGCTTGGGAGGAGCGGTATATGGCTACACCTTC.

In DNA form, the CDR3 reads TGTGCCAGCAGCCCAACCCACGACCGGGTTTACACCATATATTTT. It codes for CASSPTHDRVYTIYF. The chain is built from TRBV7-4 and TRBJ1-3; no reliable D call. Germline CDR1 SGHVT, CDR2 SQSDAQ. The germline V and J ends were trimmed by 5 bases and 8 bases, with 19 bases remaining between them. The CDR3 totals 15 residues.

V is TRBV9 and J is TRBJ2-2; no firm D call. The germline CDR1 and CDR2 sequences are SGDLS and YYNGEE. The CDR3 has 14 residues. With 0 bases removed from V and 7 bases from J, the gap between germline ends came to 10 bases. CDR3 bases: TGTGCCAGCAGCGTAGGAAAGGAAGGCGGGGAGCTGTTTTTT. It translates to CASSVGKEGGELFF.

The chain employs TRBV19 and TRBJ2-5, with D possibly being TRBD1 (6 bases). CDR3 size: 13 residues. Trimming pared 4 bases from V and 4 bases from J, leaving 10 bases between. Germline V lookup: CDR1 LNHDA, CDR2 SQIVND (reference sequence). In DNA form, the CDR3 reads TGTGCCAGTAGTACAGGGGTAGGAGAGACCCAGTACTTC. Protein: CASSTGVGETQYF. The entire variable domain, with the rest obtained from reference TRBV19 and TRBJ2-5, is as follows: DGGITQSPKYLFRKEGQNVTLSCEQNLNHDAMYWYRQDPGQGLRLIYYSQIVNDFQKGDIAEGYSVSREKKESFPLTVTSAQKNPTAFYLCASSTGVGETQYFGPGTRLLVL.

The chain joins TRBV5-1 to TRBJ2-5; D call uncertain. V was trimmed by 3 bases and J by 5 bases, leaving 14 bases between them. The CDR3 length is 14 residues. The germline V gene has CDR1 SGHRS and CDR2 YFSETQ. In nucleotides, the CDR3 is TGCGCCAGCAGCTCTCCGGACCCTAGGGAGACCCAGTACTTC. It codes for CASSSPDPRETQYF.

The rearrangement links TRBV2 to TRBJ2-7; tentatively, D is TRBD1 or TRBD2 (5 bases each). V gave up 7 bases and J gave up 3 bases, with 25 bases separating them. Germline loops: CDR1 SNHLY, CDR2 FYNNEI. This CDR3 is 17 amino acids long. CDR3 protein: CASTPQGRLGPNYEQYF. In nucleotides, the CDR3 is TGTGCCAGCACCCCCCAAGGCAGATTGGGACCAAACTACGAGCAGTACTTC.

This rearrangement joins TRBV6-5 to TRBJ1-4, with D possibly matching TRBD1 (5 bases). Germline V gene lookup returns CDR1 MNHEY and CDR2 SVGAGI. The CDR3 loop spans 15 amino acids. The germline V and J ends were trimmed by 4 bases and 0 bases, with 9 bases remaining between them. The CDR3 DNA sequence: TGTGCCAGCAGTTCCGACAGTGCAACTAATGAAAAACTGTTTTTT. It encodes CASSSDSATNEKLFF.

The chain couples TRBV19 to TRBJ1-1; D unclear. Trimming cost V 1 base and J 0 bases, with 9 bases left between them. The V gene's germline CDR1 is LNHDA and CDR2 SQIVND (reference sequence). This CDR3 has 15 residues. CDR3 region: CASSIGSTLNTEAFF. The CDR3 DNA follows: TGTGCCAGTAGTATAGGTTCTACACTGAACACTGAAGCTTTCTTT. Looking up the rest from reference TRBV19 and TRBJ1-1 gives the full variable domain: DGGITQSPKYLFRKEGQNVTLSCEQNLNHDAMYWYRQDPGQGLRLIYYSQIVNDFQKGDIAEGYSVSREKKESFPLTVTSAQKNPTAFYLCASSIGSTLNTEAFFGQGTRLTVV.

The chain combines TRBV10-3 with TRBJ2-3, with D possibly matching TRBD2 (6 bases). V was cut by 2 bases and J by 1 base, with 16 bases left in between. The germline gives CDR1 ENHRY, CDR2 SYGVKD. This CDR3 is built from 17 residues. CDR3 sequence (DNA): TGTGCCATCAGTGAGCCAGGGAGGACAACAGGCACAGATACGCAGTATTTT. It is translated as CAISEPGRTTGTDTQYF.

For the CDR3, the DNA is TGTGCCAGCAGTGAGGTGATTAACACTGAAGCTTTCTTT. Translating it yields CASSEVINTEAFF. The chain couples TRBV2 to TRBJ1-1, with unresolved D. The V end was cut by 3 bases, the J end by 2 bases, with 7 bases between. CDR1 and CDR2 from the germline V gene are SNHLY and FYNNEI. The CDR3 consists of 13 residues.

CDR3 region: CASRRTGELETQYF. In nucleotides, the CDR3 is TGTGCCAGCAGACGGACAGGGGAATTAGAGACCCAGTACTTC. V gene TRBV7-2 combines with J gene TRBJ2-5; 9 bases align to TRBD1. V shed 6 bases, J shed 4 bases, and the junction held 6 bases outside the gene matches. This CDR3 is built from 14 residues. In germline, CDR1 is SGHTA, CDR2 FQGNSA.

This chain uses TRBV18 with TRBJ1-3; D gene ambiguous. This CDR3 is 15 amino acids long. Germline values: CDR1 KGHSH, CDR2 LQKENI. Between the trimmed V and J ends, which lost 3 bases and 0 bases, there was a span of 9 bases. This CDR3 reads CASSPSPISGNTIYF. The CDR3 coding sequence is TGTGCCAGCTCACCGTCACCGATCTCTGGAAACACCATATATTTT. Based on the CDR3 plus reference TRBV18 and TRBJ1-3, the full variable domain is NAGVMQNPRHLVRRRGQEARLRCSPMKGHSHVYWYRQLPEEGLKFMVYLQKENIIDESGMPKERFSAEFPKEGPSILRIQQVVRGDSAAYFCASSPSPISGNTIYFGEGSWLTVV.